This entry is about one T cell receptor beta chain. The sample comes from a study of cytomegalovirus exposure and HLA in healthy donors. Primers included in the PCR were 60 Vbeta and 13 Jbeta primers. Profiled with immunoSEQ multiplex PCR; TCRdb holds only in-frame clones, not every one. The sample includes roughly 99,000 clones, roughly 82% of them seen just once. The sequence was collected from a man younger than 40 in good health and CMV-seropositive. Material: PBMCs.

DNA for the CDR3: TGTGCCAGGATATCCAGGGTCAAGGATACGCAGTATTTT. Translating gives CARISRVKDTQYF. The genes are TRBV6-5 and TRBJ2-3; D perhaps matches TRBD1 (5 bases). The CDR3 loop spans 13 amino acids. Deletions cut 9 bases from V and 6 bases from J, with 16 bases between. Germline V gene data show CDR1 as MNHEY and CDR2 as SVGAGI.